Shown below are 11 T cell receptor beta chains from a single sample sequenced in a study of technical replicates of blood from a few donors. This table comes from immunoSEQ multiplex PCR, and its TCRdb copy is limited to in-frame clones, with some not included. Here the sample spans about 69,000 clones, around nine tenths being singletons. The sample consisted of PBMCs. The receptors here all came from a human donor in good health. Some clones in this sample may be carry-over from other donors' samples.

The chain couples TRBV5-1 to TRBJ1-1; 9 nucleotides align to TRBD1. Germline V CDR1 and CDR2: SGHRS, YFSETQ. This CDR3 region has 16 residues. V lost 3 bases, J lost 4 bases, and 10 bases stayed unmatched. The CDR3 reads CASSSKTGGAPTEAFF. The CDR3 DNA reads TGCGCCAGCAGCTCGAAAACAGGGGGCGCCCCCACTGAAGCTTTCTTT. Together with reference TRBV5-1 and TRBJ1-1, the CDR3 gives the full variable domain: KAGVTQTPRYLIKTRGQQVTLSCSPISGHRSVSWYQQTPGQGLQFLFEYFSETQRNKGNFPGRFSGRQFSNSRSEMNVSTLELGDSALYLCASSSKTGGAPTEAFFGQGTRLTVV.

DNA of the CDR3: TGTGCCAGCAGCCAAGATCTAGCGGGGGGGCAAGAGACCCAGTACTTC. Protein: CASSQDLAGGQETQYF. This chain connects TRBV4-2 to TRBJ2-5; 12 bases are a match to TRBD2. Germline lookup yields CDR1 LGHNA and CDR2 YNFKEQ. There are 16 residues in the CDR3. Trimming removed 0 bases from V and 2 bases from J; junction bases left unmatched: 1.

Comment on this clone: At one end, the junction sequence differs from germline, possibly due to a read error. The CDR3 sequence: CASSRDNPIRSF. The CDR3, as DNA: TGTGCCAGCAGCCGGGACAACCCGATTCGTTCCTTC. The chain has TRBV6-1 and TRBJ1-2, with D tentatively TRBD1 (6 bases). The CDR3 spans 12 residues. Per germline, CDR1 MNHNS and CDR2 SASEGT.

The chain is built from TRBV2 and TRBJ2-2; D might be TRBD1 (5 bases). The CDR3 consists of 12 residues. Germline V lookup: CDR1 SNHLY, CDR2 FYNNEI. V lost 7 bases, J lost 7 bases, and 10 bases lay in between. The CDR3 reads CASTDSRGELFF. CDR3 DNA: TGTGCCAGCACAGACAGTCGCGGGGAGCTGTTTTTT.

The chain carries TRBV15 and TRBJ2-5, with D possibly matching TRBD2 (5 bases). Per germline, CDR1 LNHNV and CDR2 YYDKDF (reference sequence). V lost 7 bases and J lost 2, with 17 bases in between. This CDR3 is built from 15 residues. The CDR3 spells CATTERSGTQETQYF. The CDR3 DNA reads TGTGCCACCACCGAGAGGAGCGGAACTCAAGAGACCCAGTACTTC.

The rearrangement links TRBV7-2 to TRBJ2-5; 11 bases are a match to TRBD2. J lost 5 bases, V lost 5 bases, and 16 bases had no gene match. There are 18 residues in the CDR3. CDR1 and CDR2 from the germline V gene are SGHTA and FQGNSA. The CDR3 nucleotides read TGTGCCAGCAGCCCCAGTGGACTAGCGGGCGCACGAACGGAGACCCAGTACTTC. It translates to CASSPSGLAGARTETQYF.

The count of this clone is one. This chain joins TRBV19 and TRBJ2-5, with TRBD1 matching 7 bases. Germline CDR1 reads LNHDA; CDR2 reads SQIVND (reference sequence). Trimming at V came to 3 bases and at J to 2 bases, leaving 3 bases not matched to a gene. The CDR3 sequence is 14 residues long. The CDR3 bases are TGTGCCAGTAGTATGGGCAGGGGGCAAGAGACCCAGTACTTC. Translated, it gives CASSMGRGQETQYF.

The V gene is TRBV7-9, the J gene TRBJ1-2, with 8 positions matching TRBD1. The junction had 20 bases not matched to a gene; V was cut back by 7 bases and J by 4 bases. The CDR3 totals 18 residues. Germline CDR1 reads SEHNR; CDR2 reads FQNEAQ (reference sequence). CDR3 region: CASTDQGANTPDGYGYTF. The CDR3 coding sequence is TGTGCCAGCACCGACCAGGGGGCTAATACTCCGGATGGCTATGGCTACACCTTC. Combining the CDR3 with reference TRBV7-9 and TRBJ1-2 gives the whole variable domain DTGVSQNPRHKITKRGQNVTFRCDPISEHNRLYWYRQTLGQGPEFLTYFQNEAQLEKSRLLSDRFSAERPKGSFSTLEIQRTEQGDSAMYLCASTDQGANTPDGYGYTFGSGTRLTVV.

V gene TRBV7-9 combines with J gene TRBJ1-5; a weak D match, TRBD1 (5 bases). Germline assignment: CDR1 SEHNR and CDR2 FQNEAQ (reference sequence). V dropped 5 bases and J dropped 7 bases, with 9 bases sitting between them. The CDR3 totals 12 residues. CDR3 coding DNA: TGTGCCAGCAGCACCCAGGGACAGCCCCAGCATTTT. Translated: CASSTQGQPQHF. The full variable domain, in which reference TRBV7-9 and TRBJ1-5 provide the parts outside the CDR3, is DTGVSQNPRHKITKRGQNVTFRCDPISEHNRLYWYRQTLGQGPEFLTYFQNEAQLEKSRLLSDRFSAERPKGSFSTLEIQRTEQGDSAMYLCASSTQGQPQHFGDGTRLSIL.

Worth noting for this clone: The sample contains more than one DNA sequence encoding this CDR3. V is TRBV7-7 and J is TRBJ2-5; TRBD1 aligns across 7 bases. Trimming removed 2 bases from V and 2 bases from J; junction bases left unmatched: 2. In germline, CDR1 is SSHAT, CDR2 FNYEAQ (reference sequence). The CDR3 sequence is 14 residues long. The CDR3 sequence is CASSLNRGQETQYF. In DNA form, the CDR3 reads TGTGCCAGCAGCTTAAACAGGGGACAAGAGACCCAGTACTTC.

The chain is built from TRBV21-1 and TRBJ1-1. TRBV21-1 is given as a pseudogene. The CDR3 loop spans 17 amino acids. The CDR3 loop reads CASSRETRGAGDTEAFF. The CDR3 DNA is TGTGCCAGCAGCAGAGAAACCCGGGGGGCAGGGGACACTGAAGCTTTCTTT.